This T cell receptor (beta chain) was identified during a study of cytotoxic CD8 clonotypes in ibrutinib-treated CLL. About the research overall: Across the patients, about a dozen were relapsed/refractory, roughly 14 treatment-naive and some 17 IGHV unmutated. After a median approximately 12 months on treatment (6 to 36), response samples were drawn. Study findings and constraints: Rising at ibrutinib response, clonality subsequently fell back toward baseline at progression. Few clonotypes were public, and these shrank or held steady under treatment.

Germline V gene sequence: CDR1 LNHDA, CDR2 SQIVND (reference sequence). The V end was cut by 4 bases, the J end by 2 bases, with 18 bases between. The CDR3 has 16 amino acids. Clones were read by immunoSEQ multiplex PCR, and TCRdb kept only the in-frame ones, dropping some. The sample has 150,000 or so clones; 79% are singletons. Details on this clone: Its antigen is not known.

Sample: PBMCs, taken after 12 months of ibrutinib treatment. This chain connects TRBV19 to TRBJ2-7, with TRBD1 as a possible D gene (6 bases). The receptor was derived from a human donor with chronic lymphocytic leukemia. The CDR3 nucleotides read TGTGCCAGTAGTAACAACCGGGACACCGCAACCTACGAGCAGTACTTC. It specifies CASSNNRDTATYEQYF. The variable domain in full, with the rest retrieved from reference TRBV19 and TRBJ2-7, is DGGITQSPKYLFRKEGQNVTLSCEQNLNHDAMYWYRQDPGQGLRLIYYSQIVNDFQKGDIAEGYSVSREKKESFPLTVTSAQKNPTAFYLCASSNNRDTATYEQYFGPGTRLTVT.